The clone carrying this T cell receptor (beta chain) was found many times. This sample is part of a study of T-cell reconstitution after alpha-beta-depleted transplantation in children. As it was prepared, the TCRbeta library received unique molecular identifiers. TCRdb passed the PCR reads through MiXCR, listing each CDR3 protein once. The table records fewer than 550,000 distinct CDR3 sequences, approximately 11% of them present only once. Deletions cut 0 bases from V and 5 bases from J, with 8 bases between. The CDR3 is 14 residues long. Germline values: CDR1 LGHNA, CDR2 YSLEER. This chain connects TRBV4-3 to TRBJ2-1; D call uncertain. The sequence was collected from a human donor who donated a stem cell graft to a child with acute myeloid leukemia. The sequenced sample was PBMCs from the stem cell graft donor, obtained from the stem cell graft. CDR3 in amino acids: CASSQDLGNNEQFF. The CDR3 coding sequence is TGCGCCAGCAGCCAAGATCTAGGAAACAATGAGCAGTTCTTC.